These T cell receptor beta chains were read from a single sample in a study of blood T cells in healthy people across ages. Each CDR3 protein is one row after TCRdb ran MiXCR on the 5' RACE reads. The sample shows 650,000 to 1,000,000 distinct CDR3 sequences, about 46% of them seen only once. Sequenced input: blood. The receptors originated from an elderly man in good health. The CDR3 runs from the conserved cysteine through the conserved F or W. Each record gives: CDR3 DNA, CDR3 protein, V gene, J gene, D gene, clone size. The D gene is left open where the match is weak. Rows give clone size only sometimes, using once, few, many, or a class for an expanded clone.

CDR3nt: TGCGCCAGCAGCCAAATGGGGTCTACGCAGTATTTT
CDR3aa: CASSQMGSTQYF
v_gene: TRBV4-1
j_gene: TRBJ2-3
d_gene: -
abundance: -

CDR3nt: TGCGCCAGCAGCTATGGGACAGGGGTTTTGAATGAGCAGTACTTC
CDR3aa: CASSYGTGVLNEQYF
v_gene: TRBV5-1
j_gene: TRBJ2-5
d_gene: TRBD1
abundance: -

CDR3nt: TGTGCCACCAGCAGAGAAGCGCGGGGCTACGAGCAGTACTTC
CDR3aa: CATSREARGYEQYF
v_gene: TRBV15
j_gene: TRBJ2-7
d_gene: -
abundance: -

CDR3nt: TGCGCCAGCAGCTTACAAGGACAGGGAAGCACAGATACGCAGTATTTT
CDR3aa: CASSLQGQGSTDTQYF
v_gene: TRBV5-1
j_gene: TRBJ2-3
d_gene: TRBD1
abundance: few

CDR3nt: TGTGCCAGCAGCGGAACGACTAGGAGGGGGGCGAACACCGGGGAGCTGTTTTTT
CDR3aa: CASSGTTRRGANTGELFF
v_gene: TRBV9
j_gene: TRBJ2-2
d_gene: -
abundance: -

CDR3nt: TGTGCCAGCAGCTTGGTTCCCAGTTTGGAGACCCAGTACTTC
CDR3aa: CASSLVPSLETQYF
v_gene: TRBV5-6
j_gene: TRBJ2-5
d_gene: -
abundance: -

CDR3nt: TGTGCCACCGGGAGGGGGAACATTCAGTACTTC
CDR3aa: CATGRGNIQYF
v_gene: TRBV7-2
j_gene: TRBJ2-4
d_gene: TRBD2
abundance: -

CDR3nt: TGTGCCAGCAGTTCCCTTCCGGAAACTAGCACAGATACGCAGTATTTT
CDR3aa: CASSSLPETSTDTQYF
v_gene: TRBV28
j_gene: TRBJ2-3
d_gene: -
abundance: many

CDR3nt: TGTGCCAGCAGCCGTGAACCGGGTTCACCCCTCCACTTT
CDR3aa: CASSREPGSPLHF
v_gene: TRBV12-3/TRBV12-4
j_gene: TRBJ1-6
d_gene: -
abundance: -

CDR3nt: TGTGCCAGCAGCCCGGACAGGGAGGGCTATGGCTACACCTTC
CDR3aa: CASSPDREGYGYTF
v_gene: TRBV12-3/TRBV12-4
j_gene: TRBJ1-2
d_gene: TRBD1
abundance: -

CDR3nt: TGTGCCAGCAGTCCGTACCAGGGGGGAGTTAACACCATATATTTT
CDR3aa: CASSPYQGGVNTIYF
v_gene: TRBV12-3/TRBV12-4
j_gene: TRBJ1-3
d_gene: TRBD1
abundance: -

CDR3nt: TGTGCCAGCAGACACTTCATAGCGGGAGACCAAGAGACCCAGTACTTC
CDR3aa: CASRHFIAGDQETQYF
v_gene: TRBV12-3/TRBV12-4
j_gene: TRBJ2-5
d_gene: TRBD2
abundance: -

CDR3nt: TGCAGCGTCGACGGACTAGCGGGGGGCCACTCCACAGATACGCAGTATTTT
CDR3aa: CSVDGLAGGHSTDTQYF
v_gene: TRBV29-1
j_gene: TRBJ2-3
d_gene: TRBD2
abundance: once

CDR3nt: TGCAGTGCTACACCGGGACTAGCGGGAGAAGGGGGTTGGGGTGAGCAGTTCTTC
CDR3aa: CSATPGLAGEGGWGEQFF
v_gene: TRBV20-1
j_gene: TRBJ2-1
d_gene: TRBD2
abundance: many

CDR3nt: TGTGCCACCAGCAGAGCCCTGACAGCCCTCCGGGGTGAAAAACTGTTTTTT
CDR3aa: CATSRALTALRGEKLFF
v_gene: TRBV15
j_gene: TRBJ1-4
d_gene: -
abundance: -

CDR3nt: TGTGCCAGCAGCAGGGGCAGGGGAGAGACCCAGTTCTTC
CDR3aa: CASSRGRGETQFF
v_gene: TRBV3-1
j_gene: TRBJ2-1
d_gene: -
abundance: -

CDR3nt: TGTGCCACCAGCAGAGATCAGGGAATTCAAAACATTCAGTACTTC
CDR3aa: CATSRDQGIQNIQYF
v_gene: TRBV15
j_gene: TRBJ2-4
d_gene: -
abundance: -

CDR3nt: TGTGCCAGCAGCCCCCCCGGAGCGGCTACAGGTGTGCAGTTCTTC
CDR3aa: CASSPPGAATGVQFF
v_gene: TRBV11-2
j_gene: TRBJ2-1
d_gene: -
abundance: -

CDR3nt: TGCGCCAGCAGTTGGGCTCAGGGAGCCTACGAGCAGTACTTC
CDR3aa: CASSWAQGAYEQYF
v_gene: TRBV5-1
j_gene: TRBJ2-7
d_gene: -
abundance: -

CDR3nt: TGTGCCAGCAGTCCAAACCAACAGGGTCCAAATACACAGTATTTT
CDR3aa: CASSPNQQGPNTQYF
v_gene: TRBV7-2
j_gene: TRBJ2-3
d_gene: -
abundance: -

CDR3nt: TGTGCCAGCAGCCAGCACTCCTCCGGGACAGGGGCCGTAGGAGCTTTCTTT
CDR3aa: CASSQHSSGTGAVGAFF
v_gene: TRBV3-1
j_gene: TRBJ1-1
d_gene: TRBD1
abundance: -

CDR3nt: TGTGCCATCAGTGAGTCGAATAGCGGGAGCGGTGAGCAGTACTTC
CDR3aa: CAISESNSGSGEQYF
v_gene: TRBV10-3
j_gene: TRBJ2-7
d_gene: TRBD2
abundance: few

CDR3nt: TGCGCCAGCAGCCAAGACCCCCGGGAGGAGGGTGGCTACACCTTC
CDR3aa: CASSQDPREEGGYTF
v_gene: TRBV4-3
j_gene: TRBJ1-2
d_gene: -
abundance: -

CDR3nt: TGTGCCAGCAGCATAGAGGGTTTAGGAAATCAGCCCCAGCATTTT
CDR3aa: CASSIEGLGNQPQHF
v_gene: TRBV7-2
j_gene: TRBJ1-5
d_gene: -
abundance: -

CDR3nt: TGTGCCAGCAGCCGGAAGACAGGGGGCACTGAAAAACTGTTTTTT
CDR3aa: CASSRKTGGTEKLFF
v_gene: TRBV11-2
j_gene: TRBJ1-4
d_gene: TRBD1
abundance: -

CDR3nt: TGCAGTGCTAGTAGGGAGGTATCCTACAATGAGCAGTTCTTC
CDR3aa: CSASREVSYNEQFF
v_gene: TRBV20-1
j_gene: TRBJ2-1
d_gene: -
abundance: -

CDR3nt: TGTGCCAGTAGTAGTCCCCCTGCAGGTCCTCGGGATACGCAGTATTTT
CDR3aa: CASSSPPAGPRDTQYF
v_gene: TRBV19
j_gene: TRBJ2-3
d_gene: -
abundance: -

CDR3nt: TGTGCCAGCAGCGGAGTAGCGGGGAGGCCCTACAATGAGCAGTACTTC
CDR3aa: CASSGVAGRPYNEQYF
v_gene: TRBV11-1
j_gene: TRBJ2-7
d_gene: TRBD2
abundance: few

CDR3nt: TGTGCCAGCAGTTTAGATGTACAGGGCCCCTACGAGCAGTACTTC
CDR3aa: CASSLDVQGPYEQYF
v_gene: TRBV12-3/TRBV12-4
j_gene: TRBJ2-7
d_gene: -
abundance: -

CDR3nt: TGTGCCAGCATTGGGTCAGTGTTAAATACGCAGTATTTT
CDR3aa: CASIGSVLNTQYF
v_gene: TRBV12-3/TRBV12-4
j_gene: TRBJ2-3
d_gene: -
abundance: -

CDR3nt: TGTGCCAGCAGCGACGCGGGACAGACGGGCTACACCTTC
CDR3aa: CASSDAGQTGYTF
v_gene: TRBV7-2
j_gene: TRBJ1-2
d_gene: TRBD1
abundance: -

CDR3nt: TGTGCCAGCAGCTTGACAGGGGGAAAGGGGGCTTTCTTT
CDR3aa: CASSLTGGKGAFF
v_gene: TRBV5-6
j_gene: TRBJ1-1
d_gene: TRBD1
abundance: -

CDR3nt: TGTGCCACCAGCAACGGCATCTACGAGCAGTACTTC
CDR3aa: CATSNGIYEQYF
v_gene: TRBV15
j_gene: TRBJ2-7
d_gene: -
abundance: -

CDR3nt: TGTGCCAGCAGCCAAGGGGTTAGCGGTAACACAGATACGCAGTATTTT
CDR3aa: CASSQGVSGNTDTQYF
v_gene: TRBV4-3
j_gene: TRBJ2-3
d_gene: -
abundance: many

CDR3nt: TGTGCCAGCAGCAAAAAAAAATCATTGAGCTCCTACAATGAGCAGTTCTTC
CDR3aa: CASSKKKSLSSYNEQFF
v_gene: TRBV21-1
j_gene: TRBJ2-1
d_gene: -
abundance: -

CDR3nt: TGCAGTGCTGGTAGCAAGGGCAATCAGCCCCAGCATTTT
CDR3aa: CSAGSKGNQPQHF
v_gene: TRBV20-1
j_gene: TRBJ1-5
d_gene: -
abundance: -

CDR3nt: TGTGCCAGTAGAAAAGACGGGAGCTCCTACGAGCAGTACTTC
CDR3aa: CASRKDGSSYEQYF
v_gene: TRBV28
j_gene: TRBJ2-7
d_gene: -
abundance: many

CDR3nt: TGCAGCGTTCCCGGAAGAGACAGGGGTAATTCACCCCTCCACTTT
CDR3aa: CSVPGRDRGNSPLHF
v_gene: TRBV29-1
j_gene: TRBJ1-6
d_gene: TRBD1
abundance: -

CDR3nt: TGTGCCAGCAGCCCTCAGGGGGCCGAGCAGTACTTC
CDR3aa: CASSPQGAEQYF
v_gene: TRBV7-2
j_gene: TRBJ2-7
d_gene: TRBD1
abundance: medium-sized

CDR3nt: TGTGCCAGCAGCCTACGACAGGGCGCGGGCACTGAAGCTTTCTTT
CDR3aa: CASSLRQGAGTEAFF
v_gene: TRBV9
j_gene: TRBJ1-1
d_gene: TRBD1
abundance: -